This entry lists 10 T cell receptor beta chains sequenced from one sample in a study of somatic mutations in cytotoxic T cells in rheumatoid arthritis. The repertoire was sequenced with immunoSEQ multiplex PCR; TCRdb's copy has only in-frame clones and lacks some. The sample contains about 12,000 clones, 60% to 80% of which appear only once. The sequenced sample was CD8+ T cells sorted from blood. The source of these receptors is a man aged 45-65 years in good health.

On this clone itself: At one end, the junction sequence differs from germline, possibly due to a read error. The V and J genes are TRBV7-7 and TRBJ2-2; 7 bases agree with TRBD1. The CDR3 sequence is 13 residues long. Per germline, CDR1 SSHAT and CDR2 FNYEAQ (reference sequence). Here the CDR3 reads CASSSRGRGELFF. The CDR3 nucleotides read TGTGCTAGCAGCTCCAGGGGGAGAGGGGAGCTGTTTTTT.

The chain combines TRBV28 with TRBJ2-3; possibly TRBD1 for D (6 bases). CDR1 is MDHEN, CDR2 SYDVKM, per germline. V lost 9 bases to trimming and J lost 6 bases, with 19 bases between them. The CDR3 is 14 amino acids. CDR3 loop: CASSDRRGADTQYF. The CDR3 coding sequence is TGTGCCAGTTCGGACCGCAGGGGCGCGGATACGCAGTATTTT.

The J gene is TRBJ2-2, the V gene TRBV7-9, with D perhaps matching TRBD2 (5 bases). There are 15 residues in the CDR3. Between the trimmed V and J ends, which lost 0 bases and 6 bases, there was a span of 11 bases. Germline CDR1 reads SEHNR; CDR2 reads FQNEAQ (reference sequence). CDR3 in amino acids: CASSLAVGGPGELFF. The CDR3 DNA sequence: TGTGCCAGCAGCTTAGCGGTTGGAGGTCCCGGGGAGCTGTTTTTT.

This clone was counted only a few times. The chain recombines TRBV4-1 with TRBJ2-7; a possible D gene is TRBD2 (5 bases). Trimming took off 0 bases at V and 2 bases at J, with 8 bases between the two ends. This CDR3 region has 14 residues. Per germline, CDR1 MGHRA and CDR2 YSYEKL. The CDR3 loop is CASSQELVTYEQYF. The CDR3 DNA reads as TGCGCCAGCAGCCAAGAACTAGTCACCTACGAGCAGTACTTC.

The CDR3 DNA sequence: TGTGCCAGCAGTGGAAGGGCAGCACTGATCTACACCTTC. Protein: CASSGRAALIYTF. The chain has TRBV2 and TRBJ1-2; unclear D gene. From germline, CDR1 is SNHLY and CDR2 FYNNEI. V was pared by 4 bases and J by 10 bases, with 16 bases between. This CDR3 has 13 residues.

V is TRBV5-5 and J is TRBJ2-2, with D possibly being TRBD1 (6 bases). The germline CDR1 and CDR2 sequences are SGHKS and YYEKEE (reference sequence). The V end was cut by 3 bases, the J end by 2 bases, with 14 bases between. This CDR3 comprises 16 residues. CDR3 region: CASSSPGHSNTGELFF. The CDR3 DNA follows: TGTGCCAGCAGCTCGCCGGGACACAGCAACACCGGGGAGCTGTTTTTT.

The chain combines TRBV6-5 with TRBJ2-1; TRBD1 aligns across 7 bases. This CDR3 spans 14 amino acids. Germline trimming cut 6 bases from V and 6 bases from J; bases unmatched to any gene: 8. Germline V gives CDR1 MNHEY, CDR2 SVGAGI. CDR3 protein: CASSRGTASNEQFF. CDR3 bases: TGTGCCAGCAGCAGGGGGACGGCCAGCAATGAGCAGTTCTTC.

This clone was seen a single time. The chain joins TRBV7-3 to TRBJ1-2; a weak D match, TRBD1 (6 bases). Deletions cut 5 bases from V and 2 bases from J, with 12 bases between. This CDR3 region has 14 residues. Germline values: CDR1 SGHTA, CDR2 FQGTGA. CDR3 protein: CASSPTGTNYGYTF. DNA of the CDR3: TGTGCCAGCAGCCCAACAGGGACCAACTATGGCTACACCTTC.

The chain uses TRBV7-9 and TRBJ1-2; D gene unclear. Germline V gene sequence: CDR1 SEHNR, CDR2 FQNEAQ (reference sequence). V was shortened by 3 bases and J by 7 bases, with 6 bases between the two germline ends. This CDR3 has 11 residues. CDR3 coding DNA: TGTGCCAGCAGCTTCGGCGGTGGCTACACCTTC. Its translation: CASSFGGGYTF.

V usage is TRBV7-2 and J usage is TRBJ2-3, with 7 bases identical to TRBD2. The J segment lost 4 bases and the V segment lost 3 bases, leaving 7 bases of the junction unmatched. CDR1 and CDR2 from the germline V gene are SGHTA and FQGNSA. This CDR3 comprises 15 residues. Here the CDR3 reads CASSFPGGSPDTQYF. CDR3 bases: TGTGCCAGCAGCTTCCCGGGAGGTTCCCCAGATACGCAGTATTTT.